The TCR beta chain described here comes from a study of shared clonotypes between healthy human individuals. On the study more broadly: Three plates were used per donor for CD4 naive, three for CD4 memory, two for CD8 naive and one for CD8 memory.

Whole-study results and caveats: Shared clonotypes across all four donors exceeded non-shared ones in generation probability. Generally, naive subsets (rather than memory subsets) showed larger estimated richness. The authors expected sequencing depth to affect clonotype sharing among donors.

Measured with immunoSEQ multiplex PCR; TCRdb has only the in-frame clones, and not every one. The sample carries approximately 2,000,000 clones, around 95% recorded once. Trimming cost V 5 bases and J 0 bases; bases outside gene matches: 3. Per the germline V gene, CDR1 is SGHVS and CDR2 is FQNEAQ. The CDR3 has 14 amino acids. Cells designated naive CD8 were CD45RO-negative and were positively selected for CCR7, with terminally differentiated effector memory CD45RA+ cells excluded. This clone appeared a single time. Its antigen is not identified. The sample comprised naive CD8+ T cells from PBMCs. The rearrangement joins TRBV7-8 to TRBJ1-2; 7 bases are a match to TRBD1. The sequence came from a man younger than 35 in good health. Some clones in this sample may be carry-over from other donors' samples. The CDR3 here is CASSHDRANYGYTF. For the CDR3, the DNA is TGTGCCAGCAGCCATGACAGGGCTAACTATGGCTACACCTTC.